The entry below gives a single TCR beta chain sequence along with its context. Its specificity is not known. Germline-derived CDR1 and CDR2 are SEHNR and FQNEAQ (reference sequence). Unmatched junction bases numbered 14, after V lost 5 bases and J lost 8 bases. The CDR3 has 16 residues. The entry originates in a study of shared clonotypes between healthy human individuals. Study-level results: With few donors, the genetic and exposure-history diversity represented was limited.

In the source study's methods: Owing to the provision of junction-only sequences devoid of quality scores by immunoSEQ, filtering differed. Clones were read by immunoSEQ multiplex PCR, and TCRdb kept only the in-frame ones, dropping some. For V, J and clone size, that table is used; D and trimming come from the DNA. Found here are hundreds of thousands of clones, around 80% of them singletons; the top ten hold 10% to 15%. Unsorted samples used roughly 90 million PBMCs for genomic DNA. The sample consisted of PBMCs. This receptor was obtained from a middle-aged woman in good health. Some clones in this sample may be carry-over from other donors' samples. The chain recombines TRBV7-9 with TRBJ2-3, with 9 bases identical to TRBD2. CDR3 amino acids: CASSGISERGDPTQYF. In DNA form, the CDR3 reads TGTGCCAGCAGCGGGATTTCGGAGCGGGGGGACCCTACGCAGTATTTT.